Sequencing of this TCR beta chain was carried out in a study of T cell responses to AZD1222 COVID-19 vaccine. Across the whole study: Both about-4-week and about-12-week second-dose recipients were combined. Study-wide results and limits: Along spike, vaccine-associated CD4 TCRs were found throughout, with dominance at 160-218 and 743-854.

TCRdb keeps only in-frame clones here, not all; method: immunoSEQ multiplex PCR. The repertoire holds roughly 150,000 clones, more than 70% seen once, with more than 5.5% in the top ten. Concerning this clone: Its cognate antigen is unknown.

The sequence derives from an adult in good health. The sequenced sample was peripheral blood, obtained on day 0 of AZD1222 vaccination.

The DNA of the CDR3 is TGTGCCAGCAGTGAGGCAATTGGGGGTAATTCACCCCTCCACTTT. Amino acid sequence: CASSEAIGGNSPLHF. J is TRBJ1-6 and V is TRBV25-1, with D possibly being TRBD1 (5 bases). The CDR3 has 15 residues. CDR1 and CDR2 (germline): MGHDK, SYGVNS. Trimming removed 3 bases from V and 6 bases from J, with 12 bases in between. Filled out from reference TRBV25-1 and TRBJ1-6, the complete variable domain reads EADIYQTPRYLVIGTGKKITLECSQTMGHDKMYWYQQDPGMELHLIHYSYGVNSTEKGDLSSESTVSRIRTEHFPLTLESARPSHTSQYLCASSEAIGGNSPLHFGNGTRLTVT.